This TCR beta chain originates from a study of T cell responses to AZD1222 COVID-19 vaccine. Looking at the study overall: Second doses that came at about 4 or about 12 weeks were put together. Study-wide results and limits: Only 5 or 6 individuals given AZD1222 were seropositive at baseline. Spike-specific TCR breadth and depth grew following two AZD1222 doses.

A remark on this clone: As yet, its antigen is unknown.

Trimming pared 6 bases from V and 2 bases from J, leaving 14 bases between. CDR3 length: 14 residues. The germline V gene encodes CDR1 WSHSY and CDR2 SAAADI. Assay used: immunoSEQ multiplex PCR; TCRdb lists only in-frame clones, some missing. The sample yields 84,000 or so clones, 75% to 90% seen once. This TCR was sampled from an adult in good health. The sample consisted of peripheral blood, taken on day 0 of AZD1222 vaccination. J is TRBJ2-7 and V is TRBV10-2, with D possibly TRBD2 on 5 matching bases. In nucleotides, the CDR3 is TGCGCCAGCAGCCCCGGGAAAGGCACCTACGAGCAGTACTTC. It yields the protein CASSPGKGTYEQYF.